This T cell receptor (beta chain) came from a study of T cells after yellow fever vaccination. Trimming shortened V by 5 bases and J by 2 bases, and 11 bases separated the two germline ends. CDR3 length: 14 amino acids. Each CDR3 protein gets one entry after TCRdb re-called the 5' RACE reads with MiXCR. The table has 500,000 to 650,000 distinct CDR3 sequences, about 17% seen once. The TCR sequence derives from a man aged 18 to 30 who received the YFV17D yellow fever vaccine. J is TRBJ2-3 and V is TRBV12-3 or TRBV12-4, with D hard to call. The sample here was PBMCs, taken about 5 days after the first yellow fever vaccination. The CDR3 loop reads CASSPLDPTDTQYF. CDR3 coding DNA: TGTGCCAGCAGTCCGCTCGACCCCACAGATACGCAGTATTTT.